These 8 T cell receptor beta chains share one sample of origin, sequenced in a study of blood T cell repertoires in COVID-19. Using immunoSEQ multiplex PCR, the repertoire was profiled, and TCRdb retains in-frame clones only, with some absent. This table has about 17,000 clones, about 90% appearing once. Sequencing was carried out using peripheral blood. The receptors stem from a man aged 55-75 years with active COVID-19.

The V and J genes are TRBV5-3 and TRBJ2-1; 10 positions match TRBD2. TRBV5-3 has ORF status, its function being uncertain. V lost 0 bases and J lost 1; bases outside the gene matches: 7. The CDR3 is 18 residues long. This CDR3 reads CARSLASGGRLSYNEQFF. In DNA, the CDR3 is TGTGCCAGAAGCTTGGCTAGCGGGGGAAGACTTTCCTACAATGAGCAGTTCTTC.

The chain has TRBV13 and TRBJ1-1; TRBD1 is a possible D gene (5 bases). CDR3 length: 16 residues. V shed 0 bases and J shed 3 bases, with 14 bases lying between them. Germline V gene data show CDR1 as PRHDT and CDR2 as FYEKMQ (reference sequence). The CDR3 reads CASSLGAVLGDTEAFF. CDR3 DNA: TGTGCCAGCAGCTTAGGGGCGGTCTTAGGGGACACTGAAGCTTTCTTT.

The chain's CDR3 is CASEAGAPGANVLTF. CDR3 coding DNA: TGTGCCAGCGAAGCGGGGGCCCCTGGGGCCAACGTCCTGACTTTC. This rearrangement joins TRBV9 to TRBJ2-6, with 8 positions matching TRBD2. CDR3 length: 15 amino acids. Trimming took 7 bases from V and 2 from J; bases not matched to a gene: 5. Germline CDR1 and CDR2: SGDLS and YYNGEE.

V gene TRBV9 combines with J gene TRBJ1-2; D ambiguous. CDR1 and CDR2 from the germline V gene are SGDLS and YYNGEE. The V end was cut by 4 bases, the J end by 4 bases, with 8 bases between. The CDR3 totals 12 residues. The CDR3 spells CASSFSGYGYTF. In DNA form, the CDR3 reads TGTGCCAGCAGCTTTAGTGGCTATGGCTACACCTTC.

The J gene is TRBJ1-2, the V gene TRBV5-1, with 8 bases fitting TRBD1. Trimming at V came to 4 bases and at J to 4 bases, leaving 3 bases not matched to a gene. The CDR3 contains 13 residues. Germline CDR1 reads SGHRS; CDR2 reads YFSETQ. The CDR3 DNA reads as TGCGCCAGCAGCCAGGGGGCGGGCTATGGCTACACCTTC. Protein: CASSQGAGYGYTF.

The chain is built from TRBV29-1 and TRBJ1-1; tentative D call: TRBD1 (6 bases). The germline gives CDR1 SQVTM, CDR2 ANQGSEA. The CDR3 loop spans 13 amino acids. Trimming took off 7 bases at V and 10 bases at J, with 22 bases between the two ends. The CDR3 region has the DNA TGCAGCGCCTTGGGTATTCTTCGAGGGGGAGCTTTCTTT. Amino acids: CSALGILRGGAFF. The whole variable domain, remainder taken from reference TRBV29-1 and TRBJ1-1, is SAVISQKPSRDICQRGTSLTIQCQVDSQVTMMFWYRQQPGQSLTLIATANQGSEATYESGFVIDKFPISRPNLTFSTLTVSNMSPEDSSIYLCSALGILRGGAFFGQGTRLTVV.

In this sample, this clone turned up once. The rearrangement links TRBV6-5 to TRBJ1-1, with TRBD1 as a possible D gene (6 bases). Looked up from germline, CDR1 is MNHEY and CDR2 is SVGAGI. This CDR3 comprises 14 residues. Deletions cut 6 bases from V and 4 bases from J, with 15 bases between. CDR3 residues: CASRSPGVGTEAFF. The CDR3 nucleotides are TGTGCCAGCAGGTCGCCAGGGGTCGGCACTGAAGCTTTCTTT.

This chain connects TRBV4-1 to TRBJ1-3; D remains unclear. Germline CDR1 is MGHRA and CDR2 is YSYEKL. The CDR3 consists of 15 residues. V lost 0 bases to trimming and J lost 2 bases, with 8 bases between them. CDR3 nucleotides: TGCGCCAGCAGCCAAGAACCCACTGCTGGAAACACCATATATTTT. It codes for CASSQEPTAGNTIYF.